These T cell receptor beta chains were read from a single sample in a study of IL-17A CD8 T cells in psoriatic arthritis synovium. Here immunoSEQ multiplex PCR was the method, and the copy in TCRdb shows in-frame clones only, minus some. The repertoire holds hundreds of clones, around 67% seen once, with roughly 15% in the top ten. Sequences were obtained from IL-17A+ (IFN-gamma+/-) memory CD8+ T cells from synovial fluid. The receptor set was obtained from a human donor with psoriatic arthritis. The CDR3 runs from the conserved cysteine through the conserved F or W. Fields, in order: V gene, D gene, CDR3 protein. D genes are given only for firm matches.

TRBV6-6 | TRBD1 | CASSYFLGGRDEQFF
TRBV4-3 | NA | CASSENQGRGEKLFF
TRBV4-3 | TRBD1 | CASSQDLGGAEQPQHF
TRBV7-9 | NA | CASTPDSTDTQYF
TRBV7-6 | TRBD1 | CASSSGQGGAYEQYF
TRBV27 | NA | CASSFTSLGTDTQYF
TRBV6-6 | NA | CASSPERPNEQFF
TRBV5-1 | TRBD2 | CASSFPPSGNTGELFF
TRBV9 | TRBD1 | CASSTQGSGYDEQFF
TRBV7-9 | TRBD1 | CASSPRDRPIGEQYF
TRBV27 | NA | CASSLGWGNTIYF
TRBV9 | TRBD1 | CASSATGDGYTIYF